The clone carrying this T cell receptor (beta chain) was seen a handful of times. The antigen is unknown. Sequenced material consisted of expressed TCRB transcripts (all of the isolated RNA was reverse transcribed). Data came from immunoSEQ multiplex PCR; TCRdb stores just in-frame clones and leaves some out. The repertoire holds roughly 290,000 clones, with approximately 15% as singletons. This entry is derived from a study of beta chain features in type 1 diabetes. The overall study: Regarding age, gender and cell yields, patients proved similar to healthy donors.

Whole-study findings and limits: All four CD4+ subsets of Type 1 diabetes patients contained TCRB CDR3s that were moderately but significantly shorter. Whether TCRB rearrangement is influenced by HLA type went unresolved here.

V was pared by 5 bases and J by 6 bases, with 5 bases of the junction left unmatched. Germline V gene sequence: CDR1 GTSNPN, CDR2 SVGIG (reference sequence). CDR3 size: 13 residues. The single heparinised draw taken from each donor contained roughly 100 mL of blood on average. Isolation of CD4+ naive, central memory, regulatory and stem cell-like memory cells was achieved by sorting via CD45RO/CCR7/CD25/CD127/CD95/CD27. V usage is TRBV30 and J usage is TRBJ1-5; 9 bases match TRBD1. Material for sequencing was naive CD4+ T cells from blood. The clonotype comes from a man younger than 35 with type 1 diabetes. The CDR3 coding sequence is TGTGCCTGGCAAACAGGGGGCAGTCAGCCCCAGCATTTT. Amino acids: CAWQTGGSQPQHF.